The TCR beta chain described here comes from a study of T cell repertoires in cytomegalovirus infection. Only a few counts were recorded for this clonotype. Antigen unknown. V gave up 5 bases and J gave up 7 bases; unmatched junction bases: 6. Germline values: CDR1 MNHEY, CDR2 SVGEGT. CDR3 length: 14 residues. Using its own MiXCR run on the reads, TCRdb lists one record per CDR3 protein. The table shows under 200,000 distinct CDR3 sequences, with less than 25% occurring only once. The chain recombines TRBV6-2 or TRBV6-3 with TRBJ2-7, with 12 bases fitting TRBD2. Specimen: CD8+ T cells from cultured PBMCs, collected from culture after CMV antigen stimulation. This receptor was obtained from a human donor in good health (CMV status not recorded). Some clones in this sample may be carry-over from other donors' samples. CDR3 DNA sequence: TGTGCCAGCAGTCTACTAGCGGGGGGTAGAGAGCAGTACTTC. Translating it yields CASSLLAGGREQYF.